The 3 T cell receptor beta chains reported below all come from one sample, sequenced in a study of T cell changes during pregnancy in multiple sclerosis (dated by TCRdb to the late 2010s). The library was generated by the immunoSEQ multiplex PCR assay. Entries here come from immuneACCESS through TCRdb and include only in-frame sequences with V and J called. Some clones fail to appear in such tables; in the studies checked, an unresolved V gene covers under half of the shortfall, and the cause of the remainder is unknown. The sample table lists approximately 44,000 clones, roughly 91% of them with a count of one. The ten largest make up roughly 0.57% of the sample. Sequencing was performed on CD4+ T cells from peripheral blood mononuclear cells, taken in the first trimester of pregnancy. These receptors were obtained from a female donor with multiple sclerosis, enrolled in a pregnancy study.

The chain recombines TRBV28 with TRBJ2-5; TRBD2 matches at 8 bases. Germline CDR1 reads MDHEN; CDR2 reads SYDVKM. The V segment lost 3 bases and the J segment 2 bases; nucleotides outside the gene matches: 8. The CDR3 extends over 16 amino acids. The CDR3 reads CASSFGASGLQETQYF. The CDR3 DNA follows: TGTGCCAGCAGTTTTGGTGCTAGCGGGTTACAAGAGACCCAGTACTTC. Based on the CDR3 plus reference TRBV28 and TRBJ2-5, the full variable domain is DVKVTQSSRYLVKRTGEKVFLECVQDMDHENMFWYRQDPGLGLRLIYFSYDVKMKEKGDIPEGYSVSREKKERFSLILESASTNQTSMYLCASSFGASGLQETQYFGPGTRLLVL.

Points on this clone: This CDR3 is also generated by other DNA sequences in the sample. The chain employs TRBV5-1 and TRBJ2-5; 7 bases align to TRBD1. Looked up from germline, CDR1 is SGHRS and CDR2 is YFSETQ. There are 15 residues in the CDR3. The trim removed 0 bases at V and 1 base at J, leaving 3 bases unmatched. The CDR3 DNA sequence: TGCGCCAGCAGCTTGGCCAGGACAGGCCAAGAGACCCAGTACTTC. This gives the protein CASSLARTGQETQYF.

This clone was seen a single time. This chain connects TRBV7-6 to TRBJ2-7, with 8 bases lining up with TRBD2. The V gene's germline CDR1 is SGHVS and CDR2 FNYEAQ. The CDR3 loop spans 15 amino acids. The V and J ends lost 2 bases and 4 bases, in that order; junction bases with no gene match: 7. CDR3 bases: TGTGCCAGCAGCTTAATGGAAACTAGCGGATACGAGCAGTACTTC. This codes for CASSLMETSGYEQYF. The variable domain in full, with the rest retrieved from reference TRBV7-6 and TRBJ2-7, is GAGVSQSPRYKVTKRGQDVALRCDPISGHVSLYWYRQALGQGPEFLTYFNYEAQQDKSGLPNDRFSAERPEGSISTLTIQRTEQRDSAMYRCASSLMETSGYEQYFGPGTRLTVT.